The source of this T cell receptor (beta chain) is a study of spatial heterogeneity in lung cancer. Across the study: The approximately 67 donors had untreated early-stage non-small cell lung cancer.

TCRdb re-called the 5' RACE reads through MiXCR, storing one row per CDR3 protein. The sample lists about 19,000 distinct CDR3 sequences; approximately 11% were seen once. The time point here: blood at routine non-recurrence follow-up after resection. No cells were sorted before sequencing. The whole RNA sequenced was extracted from tumor, nontumor lung or frozen PBMC. Study-level results: At tumor resection, ubiquitous expanded TCRs were detected in blood more often than later.

This clonotype was detected a few times. Its target is not known. Sequencing was performed on PBMCs, taken at follow-up. The TCR originated in a female donor with early-stage non-small cell lung cancer.

The CDR3 region is CASSYSRTGSSYEQYF. The CDR3 DNA follows: TGTGCCAGCAGTTATAGCAGGACAGGGAGCTCCTACGAGCAGTACTTC. The chain links TRBV6-5 to TRBJ2-7; 8 positions agree with TRBD1. This CDR3 region has 16 residues. Germline CDR1 is MNHEY and CDR2 is SVGAGI. V lost 3 bases and J lost 0; bases outside the gene matches: 7.